One sample yielded the 8 T cell receptor beta chains listed below, sequenced in a study of shared clonotypes between healthy human individuals. Method: immunoSEQ multiplex PCR; TCRdb's copy keeps in-frame clones and lacks some. The sample has some 900,000 clones, 60% to 85% seen once; the top ten hold about 1.5%. The sample was memory CD4+ T cells sorted from blood. The subset is: CD45RA-negative fraction. The source of these receptors is a man younger than 35 in good health.

This clone was counted a single time. This rearrangement joins TRBV5-4 to TRBJ2-1, with D possibly being TRBD1 or TRBD2 (5 bases each). From germline, CDR1 is SGHNT and CDR2 YYREEE (reference sequence). Trimming took off 4 bases at V and 2 bases at J, with 10 bases between the two ends. The CDR3 consists of 14 residues. The CDR3 DNA is TGTGCCAGCAGCCCGAGGGGAGCCTACAATGAGCAGTTCTTC. It is translated as CASSPRGAYNEQFF.

This clone was seen once. CDR3 in DNA: TGTGCCAGCAGCTCCGGTGAGGGCAGGGCGCGAGGCTATGGCTACACCTTC. Translating gives CASSSGEGRARGYGYTF. The chain carries TRBV5-6 and TRBJ1-2, with D tentatively TRBD1 (5 bases). The CDR3 has 17 amino acids. The V end was cut by 3 bases, the J end by 4 bases, with 22 bases between. The germline V gene encodes CDR1 SGHDT and CDR2 YYEEEE.

This clone was seen a single time. J is TRBJ2-7 and V is TRBV13; D possibly corresponds to TRBD2 (6 bases). CDR3 length: 13 residues. The germline V gene has CDR1 PRHDT and CDR2 FYEKMQ (reference sequence). The V and J ends lost 3 bases and 2 bases respectively, with 8 bases between them. The CDR3 nucleotides are TGTGCCAGCAGCTTGCCGGGGGCCTACGAGCAGTACTTC. As protein: CASSLPGAYEQYF.

V is TRBV7-2 and J is TRBJ2-1; 7 bases fit TRBD2. The ends lost 4 bases at V and 9 bases at J; junction bases unmatched: 3. CDR3 length: 12 amino acids. Germline V gives CDR1 SGHTA, CDR2 FQGNSA. CDR3 loop: CASSSGGFEQFF. CDR3 bases: TGTGCCAGCAGCTCCGGGGGGTTTGAGCAGTTCTTC.

The chain uses TRBV5-1 and TRBJ2-6; D is perhaps TRBD2 (6 bases). Trimming pared 0 bases from V and 0 bases from J, leaving 13 bases between. Germline CDR1 reads SGHRS; CDR2 reads YFSETQ. CDR3 length: 18 residues. The CDR3 here is CASSLVAGAGSGANVLTF. The CDR3 DNA follows: TGCGCCAGCAGCTTGGTGGCCGGAGCGGGCTCTGGGGCCAACGTCCTGACTTTC.

This sequence joins TRBV6-6 and TRBJ2-3; D unresolved. Germline values: CDR1 MNHNY, CDR2 SVGAGI (reference sequence). CDR3 size: 14 residues. Trimming stripped 5 bases from V and 2 bases from J, with 11 bases between. CDR3 in DNA: TGTGCCAGCAGTCCCCTGGCACCCACAGATACGCAGTATTTT. As protein: CASSPLAPTDTQYF.

In regard to this clone: An end of the junction differs from the germline gene, which may be a read error. V is TRBV7-7 and J is TRBJ2-5; 15 nucleotides line up with TRBD2. Germline values: CDR1 SSHAT, CDR2 FNYEAQ (reference sequence). The CDR3 consists of 18 residues. CDR3 sequence (DNA): TGTGCTAGCAGCTCCGCGGGACTAGCGGGAGGAGTCCAAGAGACCCAGTACTTC. It specifies CASSSAGLAGGVQETQYF.

The chain joins TRBV10-1 to TRBJ2-7; 9 bases match TRBD1. The CDR3 extends over 14 amino acids. Looked up from germline, CDR1 is WNHNN and CDR2 is SYGVQD (reference sequence). The V segment lost 2 bases and the J segment 3 bases; nucleotides outside the gene matches: 2. For the CDR3, the DNA is TGCGCCAGCAGTGAGGGACAGGGGATCTACGAGCAGTACTTC. As protein: CASSEGQGIYEQYF.